This T cell receptor (beta chain) is from a study of blood T cell repertoires in COVID-19. Study-wide background: Acute-phase and convalescent COVID-19 samples originated in the United States, Italy and Spain. In each case, the material was cDNA or gDNA derived from T cells, B-cell-depleted T cells, or PBMCs.

It was during active infection that Seattle patients were enrolled and then longitudinally followed. The V and J ends lost 8 bases and 1 base respectively, with 14 bases between them. CDR3 size: 14 residues. Per the germline V gene, CDR1 is SEHNR and CDR2 is FQNEAQ (reference sequence). Study processing details: Amplification of reference gene primers was used by the study to estimate nucleated cell counts. Assay: immunoSEQ multiplex PCR; the TCRdb copy retains only in-frame clones and omits some. The V and J calls and the clone size are those of that table, but D and trimming were determined from the DNA. The table lists roughly 250,000 clones, roughly 90% of them singletons.

This receptor was taken from a woman aged 30 to 39 with COVID-19, enrolled during active disease. V usage is TRBV7-9 and J usage is TRBJ1-1; D ambiguous. The sequenced material came from peripheral blood. The CDR3 coding sequence is TGTGCCAGCTCTCCCCGAGGAAGGAACACTGAAGCTTTCTTT. Translation: CASSPRGRNTEAFF.